What follows describes a single T cell receptor beta chain. Its specificity is unknown. This entry belongs to a study of CXCR3-negative and CXCR3-positive naive CD8 T cells. Notes on the study in general: When CXCR3-positive naive cells were set against CXCR3-negative naive cells, the former had more hydrophobic TRB CDR3s.

UMI labels and 5' RACE were used to prepare the TRB cDNA libraries. With the 5' RACE reads reprocessed, TCRdb shows one record per CDR3 protein and no DNA. This table holds approximately 100,000 distinct CDR3 sequences. This clonotype was obtained from a human donor in good health. Some clones in this sample may be carry-over from other donors' samples. The specimen sequenced was naive CXCR3+ CD8+ T cells from blood. Subset described: CD45RO-CCR7+CD27+CD95- naive CD8+ T cells expressing CXCR3 (TNR3+).

CDR3 protein: CSVEIEPYEQYF. The chain has TRBV29-1 and TRBJ2-7. Germline V gene lookup returns CDR1 SQVTM and CDR2 ANQGSEA. The CDR3 is made up of 12 amino acids.